The table lists the clone carrying this T cell receptor (beta chain) with a few counts. The antigen is not known. The sample belongs to a study of T-cell memory formation after mild COVID-19. Study-wide points: Cross-reactive memory apparently joined, as some responding clones appeared in pre-infection memory.

This CDR3 contains 12 residues. Trimming took off 6 bases at V and 5 bases at J, with 8 bases between the two ends. Each CDR3 protein is one row after TCRdb ran MiXCR on the 5' RACE reads. In the table there are about 170,000 distinct CDR3 sequences, around 13% of which are singletons. The material sequenced was PBMCs or a T cell subset sorted from them (not recorded which). This chain connects TRBV12-3 or TRBV12-4 to TRBJ1-5, with TRBD1 as a possible D gene (5 bases). The sequence derives from a man younger than 35 who had mild COVID-19 (a few samples of this study predate the infection). Cell type and time point are not known. In nucleotides, the CDR3 is TGTGCCAGCAGAAGGGACCATCAGCCCCAGCATTTT. Translating it yields CASRRDHQPQHF.